The T cell receptor beta chain under discussion was sequenced for a study of T cell responses to AZD1222 COVID-19 vaccine. Study-wide points: Spike was spanned by vaccine-associated CD4 TCRs, which were dominant at 160-218 and 743-854. Donors were chiefly white British, with a greater number of females, and clonal diversity was perhaps underestimated. Repertoire sampling was restricted to post-peak T cell response timepoints.

Method: immunoSEQ multiplex PCR; TCRdb's copy keeps in-frame clones and lacks some. The table includes some 130,000 clones, over 85% detected once. Notes on this clone: Its matching antigen is unknown.

Trimming cost V 7 bases and J 5 bases, with 16 bases left between them. Germline values: CDR1 MNHEY, CDR2 SVGAGI. This CDR3 has 14 residues. This chain connects TRBV6-5 to TRBJ2-3; D gene ambiguous. The clonotype was recovered from an adult who received the AZD1222 COVID-19 vaccine. The sample consisted of peripheral blood, taken 28 days after the second AZD1222 dose. This CDR3 reads CASTLAWGKDTQYF. DNA of the CDR3: TGTGCCAGCACTCTCGCGTGGGGAAAAGATACGCAGTATTTT.